The clone carrying this T cell receptor (beta chain) was found a few times. Its antigen is currently unknown. These data originate in a study of post-analysis software for immune sequencing data. Study-wide findings and caveats: Five or six TRBV segments, including TRBV5-6, TRBV5-1 and TRBV20-1, were more frequent in patients than controls.

Trimming pared 5 bases from V and 2 bases from J, leaving 14 bases between. The CDR3 runs to 15 residues. Germline V CDR1 and CDR2: SGHVS, FQNEAQ. Carried by the TCR beta cDNA libraries were unique molecular identifiers. TCRdb re-called the PCR reads with MiXCR, one entry per CDR3 protein. Here the sample spans some 190,000 distinct CDR3 sequences, over 25% being singletons. The chain couples TRBV7-8 to TRBJ2-3; the D gene is possibly TRBD2 (6 bases). The origin of this receptor is a girl aged 2-17 years with multiple sclerosis. Specimen: blood. CDR3 coding DNA: TGTGCCAGCAGCCCCGGGACTTCTGTCACAGATACGCAGTATTTT. The encoded protein is CASSPGTSVTDTQYF.